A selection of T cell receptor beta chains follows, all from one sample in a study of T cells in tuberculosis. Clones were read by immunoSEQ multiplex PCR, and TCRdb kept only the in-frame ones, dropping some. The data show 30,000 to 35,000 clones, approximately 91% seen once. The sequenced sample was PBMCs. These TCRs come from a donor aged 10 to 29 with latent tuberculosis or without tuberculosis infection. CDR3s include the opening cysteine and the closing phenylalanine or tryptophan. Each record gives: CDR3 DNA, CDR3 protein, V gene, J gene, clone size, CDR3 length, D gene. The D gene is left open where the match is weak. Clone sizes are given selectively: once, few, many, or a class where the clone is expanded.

DNA: TGCGCCAGCAGCCAAGGGACAGGGATCTACGAGCAGTACTTC
CDR3: CASSQGTGIYEQYF
V: TRBV4-3
J: TRBJ2-7
size: -
length: 14
D: TRBD1

DNA: TGTGCCAGCAGCTTGGCGTACAGGGAGACTAATGAAAAACTGTTTTTT
CDR3: CASSLAYRETNEKLFF
V: TRBV5-6
J: TRBJ1-4
size: -
length: 16
D: -

DNA: TGTGCCAGCAGCGTGTTGGAGGGAGCAAATGCTTTCTTT
CDR3: CASSVLEGANAFF
V: TRBV9
J: TRBJ1-1
size: -
length: 13
D: -

DNA: TGTGCCAGCAGGAGGGTGGGGACTGAAGCTTTCTTT
CDR3: CASRRVGTEAFF
V: TRBV6-4
J: TRBJ1-1
size: -
length: 12
D: -

DNA: TGTGCCAGCAGCGTAACAGGGATCAAAAACATTCAGTACTTC
CDR3: CASSVTGIKNIQYF
V: TRBV7-9
J: TRBJ2-4
size: once
length: 14
D: -

DNA: TGCAGCGTTGAAGTCTACAGGGAGGGAACCGGGGAGCTGTTTTTT
CDR3: CSVEVYREGTGELFF
V: TRBV29-1
J: TRBJ2-2
size: -
length: 15
D: -

DNA: TGCGCCAGCAGCAAAGAAACTAGCGGGGGAAGGCTCGGGGAGCTGTTTTTT
CDR3: CASSKETSGGRLGELFF
V: TRBV5-1
J: TRBJ2-2
size: -
length: 17
D: TRBD2

DNA: TGTGCCAGCAGATCGACAGGCGGATACAATGAGCAGTTCTTC
CDR3: CASRSTGGYNEQFF
V: TRBV7-9
J: TRBJ2-1
size: -
length: 14
D: -

DNA: TGTGCCAGCGGATATCGGACGGGAGAAAAACTGTTTTTT
CDR3: CASGYRTGEKLFF
V: TRBV27
J: TRBJ1-4
size: -
length: 13
D: -

DNA: TGTGCCAGCAGCTGGGGACAGACCTATAATTCACCCCTCCACTTT
CDR3: CASSWGQTYNSPLHF
V: TRBV7-2
J: TRBJ1-6
size: -
length: 15
D: TRBD1

DNA: TGCGCCAGCAGCCCCGACAGGGAGGTGCAGTACTTC
CDR3: CASSPDREVQYF
V: TRBV4-1
J: TRBJ2-7
size: few
length: 12
D: -

DNA: TGTGCCAGCAGTCTGGATTTGGACAGTTTGAACACTGAAGCTTTCTTT
CDR3: CASSLDLDSLNTEAFF
V: TRBV27
J: TRBJ1-1
size: -
length: 16
D: -

DNA: TGTGCCAGCAGCTTACACGGCTCCTACGAGCAGTACTTC
CDR3: CASSLHGSYEQYF
V: TRBV7-2
J: TRBJ2-7
size: -
length: 13
D: -

DNA: TGTGCCAGCAGTCAATTTCGGACAGCCTTCTCCTACAATGAGCAGTTCTTC
CDR3: CASSQFRTAFSYNEQFF
V: TRBV7-8
J: TRBJ2-1
size: -
length: 17
D: -

DNA: TGTGCCAGCAGTACAGGGGGCTATTACGAGCAGTACTTC
CDR3: CASSTGGYYEQYF
V: TRBV2
J: TRBJ2-7
size: -
length: 13
D: TRBD1

DNA: TGTGCCAGCAGTTTTCTCAGGAGCGGGAGCTTCATCTCGTACGAGCAGTACTTC
CDR3: CASSFLRSGSFISYEQYF
V: TRBV28
J: TRBJ2-7
size: -
length: 18
D: TRBD2

DNA: TGTGCCTGGTTTGGAGGGGAAAGAGCCCCTGGGGCTTTCTTT
CDR3: CAWFGGERAPGAFF
V: TRBV30
J: TRBJ1-1
size: -
length: 14
D: -

DNA: TGTGCCAGCAGCTTAAAGGAAAGGGGCACCTACGAGCAGTACTTC
CDR3: CASSLKERGTYEQYF
V: TRBV5-4
J: TRBJ2-7
size: -
length: 15
D: -

DNA: TGTGCCAGCAGCCAACCCAGGGGACCAACCGTAGGGGGAGACCCCGGGGAGCTGTTTTTT
CDR3: CASSQPRGPTVGGDPGELFF
V: TRBV9
J: TRBJ2-2
size: -
length: 20
D: -

DNA: TGTGCCTGGACTCGGACAGTTTTTCACTATGGCTACACCTTC
CDR3: CAWTRTVFHYGYTF
V: TRBV30
J: TRBJ1-2
size: -
length: 14
D: -

DNA: TGCGCCAGCAGCCTAGAGGGCTTTTACGAGCAGTACTTC
CDR3: CASSLEGFYEQYF
V: TRBV4-1
J: TRBJ2-7
size: -
length: 13
D: -

DNA: TGTGCCAGCAGCCCACCGGGACAGGGGTTATTCTTGGGCTACACCTTC
CDR3: CASSPPGQGLFLGYTF
V: TRBV7-9
J: TRBJ1-2
size: -
length: 16
D: TRBD1

DNA: TGTGCCAGCAGTTTATTCGGCCCCGGGATCTACGAGCAGTACTTC
CDR3: CASSLFGPGIYEQYF
V: TRBV28
J: TRBJ2-7
size: -
length: 15
D: -

DNA: TGTGCCAGCAGTCCCACGTTCGGGTTCCAGGGGAGGCTAGCGGGAGTATGGTACGAGCAGTACTTC
CDR3: CASSPTFGFQGRLAGVWYEQYF
V: TRBV27
J: TRBJ2-7
size: -
length: 22
D: TRBD2

DNA: TGCGCCAGCAGCTTGTGGACGGGGAATGAGGAGCAGTACTTC
CDR3: CASSLWTGNEEQYF
V: TRBV5-1
J: TRBJ2-7
size: -
length: 14
D: -

DNA: TGCGCCAGCAGCTTCTCCCGACTAGCGGGAGGGCCCTATTACAATGAGCAGTTCTTC
CDR3: CASSFSRLAGGPYYNEQFF
V: TRBV5-1
J: TRBJ2-1
size: -
length: 19
D: TRBD2

DNA: TGTGCCAGTAGTCCGGGGAGAGAGAAGTGGAATCAGCCCCAGCATTTT
CDR3: CASSPGREKWNQPQHF
V: TRBV19
J: TRBJ1-5
size: -
length: 16
D: -

DNA: TGTGCCAGCAAGGGGGACAGATATAATTCACCCCTCCACTTT
CDR3: CASKGDRYNSPLHF
V: TRBV27
J: TRBJ1-6
size: -
length: 14
D: TRBD1

DNA: TGTGCCATCAGTGCTGGGGAGGGGAGATGGAATGAAAAACTGTTTTTT
CDR3: CAISAGEGRWNEKLFF
V: TRBV10-3
J: TRBJ1-4
size: -
length: 16
D: -

DNA: TGCGCCAGCCGGGGTTCTGGGGCCAACGTCCTGACTTTC
CDR3: CASRGSGANVLTF
V: TRBV4-1
J: TRBJ2-6
size: -
length: 13
D: -

DNA: TGTGCCAGCTCCCAAATCAGGGGACAGCCGCAAGAGACCCAGTACTTC
CDR3: CASSQIRGQPQETQYF
V: TRBV18
J: TRBJ2-5
size: -
length: 16
D: TRBD1

DNA: TGCGCCAGCACCTTTGGGCGAGGACAGGGTTTCAAGAATGGCTACACCTTC
CDR3: CASTFGRGQGFKNGYTF
V: TRBV10-2
J: TRBJ1-2
size: -
length: 17
D: TRBD1

DNA: TGTGCCAGCAGCTTAGGGCTGGATGCGGGAGAGACCCAGTACTTC
CDR3: CASSLGLDAGETQYF
V: TRBV11-3
J: TRBJ2-5
size: -
length: 15
D: -

DNA: TGCGCCAGCACCAAAAGCTTGACAGGCTCGAACACCGGGGAGCTGTTTTTT
CDR3: CASTKSLTGSNTGELFF
V: TRBV5-1
J: TRBJ2-2
size: once
length: 17
D: -

DNA: TGTGCCTGGATTAGCGGGGGCGCCGGGACCCAGTACTTC
CDR3: CAWISGGAGTQYF
V: TRBV30
J: TRBJ2-5
size: few
length: 13
D: TRBD2

DNA: TGTGCCACCAGCTCGGGACAGGGCAGCGAGCAGTACTTC
CDR3: CATSSGQGSEQYF
V: TRBV15
J: TRBJ2-7
size: -
length: 13
D: TRBD1

DNA: TGTGCCAGTAGTATAGATTTCCCAGACAATCAGCCCCAGCATTTT
CDR3: CASSIDFPDNQPQHF
V: TRBV19
J: TRBJ1-5
size: few
length: 15
D: -

DNA: TGTGCCAGCAGCTTAGCTTTTAGCGGGAGCCCCGCAGATACGCAGTATTTT
CDR3: CASSLAFSGSPADTQYF
V: TRBV7-9
J: TRBJ2-3
size: -
length: 17
D: TRBD2

DNA: TGCAGCGTTGGTGGTAGCGGGAGGGGGGAGACCCAGTACTTC
CDR3: CSVGGSGRGETQYF
V: TRBV29-1
J: TRBJ2-5
size: -
length: 14
D: TRBD2

DNA: TGTGCCAGCAGTTTCACAGGGGCGGCAACTAATGAAAAACTGTTTTTT
CDR3: CASSFTGAATNEKLFF
V: TRBV28
J: TRBJ1-4
size: once
length: 16
D: TRBD1

DNA: TGTGCCAGCAGCTACGGAGGGAGCGGTCAAGATGGCTACACCTTC
CDR3: CASSYGGSGQDGYTF
V: TRBV5-6
J: TRBJ1-2
size: -
length: 15
D: -

DNA: TGTGCCAGCAGCTATTTGGGGCCCATGAACACTGAAGCTTTCTTT
CDR3: CASSYLGPMNTEAFF
V: TRBV5-6
J: TRBJ1-1
size: -
length: 15
D: -

DNA: TGTGCCAGCTACTCCAGACAGTACAATCAGCCCCAGCATTTT
CDR3: CASYSRQYNQPQHF
V: TRBV6-7
J: TRBJ1-5
size: -
length: 14
D: -

DNA: TGTGCCAGCAGCTTGGTGGGGCTGACTAGCGGGATACCCCTCTACAATGAGCAGTTCTTC
CDR3: CASSLVGLTSGIPLYNEQFF
V: TRBV5-5
J: TRBJ2-1
size: -
length: 20
D: TRBD2

DNA: TGTGCCAGCTCATCAACGATACTACAGGGGGGAGAAAAACTGTTTTTT
CDR3: CASSSTILQGGEKLFF
V: TRBV18
J: TRBJ1-4
size: -
length: 16
D: TRBD1

DNA: TGTGCCAGCTCACCACCTCCAGGGGGCCTCAATCAGCCCCAGCATTTT
CDR3: CASSPPPGGLNQPQHF
V: TRBV18
J: TRBJ1-5
size: few
length: 16
D: TRBD1

DNA: TGTGCCAGCTCATCGGGAGAGGAAAAACTGTTTTTT
CDR3: CASSSGEEKLFF
V: TRBV18
J: TRBJ1-4
size: few
length: 12
D: -

DNA: TGCATCCGGGGGATACTCAACACCGGGGAGCTGTTTTTT
CDR3: CIRGILNTGELFF
V: TRBV29-1
J: TRBJ2-2
size: -
length: 13
D: -

DNA: TGTGCCAGCAGCTTGTCCTTACAGGGCTTTCGCTCCTACGAGCAGTACTTC
CDR3: CASSLSLQGFRSYEQYF
V: TRBV5-6
J: TRBJ2-7
size: -
length: 17
D: -

DNA: TGCGCCAGCAGCCCCCCGGGTCCCGATCAGCCCCAGCATTTT
CDR3: CASSPPGPDQPQHF
V: TRBV4-1
J: TRBJ1-5
size: -
length: 14
D: -

DNA: TGTGCCAAAGGACAGGGCCTAACGAATTCACCCCTCCACTTT
CDR3: CAKGQGLTNSPLHF
V: TRBV2
J: TRBJ1-6
size: -
length: 14
D: TRBD1

DNA: TGTGCCAGCAGTGACTCGTCCGGTAATGAAAAACTGTTTTTT
CDR3: CASSDSSGNEKLFF
V: TRBV6-4
J: TRBJ1-4
size: -
length: 14
D: -

DNA: TGCGCCAGCAGCCCCCGGCGGGAGGGCAATCAGCCCCAGCATTTT
CDR3: CASSPRREGNQPQHF
V: TRBV4-3
J: TRBJ1-5
size: -
length: 15
D: -

DNA: TGTGCCAGCAGCTCGGACAGGGGGCCCAATGAGCAGTTCTTC
CDR3: CASSSDRGPNEQFF
V: TRBV11-2
J: TRBJ2-1
size: once
length: 14
D: TRBD1

DNA: TGCGCCAGCAGCCTGGACCCTAGCTCCAGGGAGCAGTTCTTC
CDR3: CASSLDPSSREQFF
V: TRBV5-1
J: TRBJ2-1
size: -
length: 14
D: -

DNA: TGTGCCAGCAGCCTGGGACAGGGGGCGACCTACGAGCAGTACTTC
CDR3: CASSLGQGATYEQYF
V: TRBV14
J: TRBJ2-7
size: few
length: 15
D: TRBD1

DNA: TGCGCCAGCCGACTGGGACTAGCGGGATCCAATGAGCAGTTCTTC
CDR3: CASRLGLAGSNEQFF
V: TRBV4-1
J: TRBJ2-1
size: -
length: 15
D: TRBD2

DNA: TGCAGCGTGGGGGTCAGGGGGCGACTGTACGAGCAGTACTTC
CDR3: CSVGVRGRLYEQYF
V: TRBV29-1
J: TRBJ2-7
size: -
length: 14
D: TRBD1

DNA: TGTGCCATCAGTGGTAGCGGGGGGGGCACAGATACGCAGTATTTT
CDR3: CAISGSGGGTDTQYF
V: TRBV10-3
J: TRBJ2-3
size: once
length: 15
D: TRBD2

DNA: TGTGCCAGCAGCAAAATACACGGGGGACTGGGCACTGAAGCTTTCTTT
CDR3: CASSKIHGGLGTEAFF
V: TRBV21-1
J: TRBJ1-1
size: -
length: 16
D: -